This T cell receptor beta chain was sequenced for a study of shared clonotypes between healthy human individuals. The authors loaded approximately 220 ng DNA, some 32,000 T cell genomes, into sorted-subset replicate PCRs. TCRdb's copy holds only in-frame clones and misses some; the assay was immunoSEQ multiplex PCR. The sample yields about 2 million clones, just under 95% seen once. The naive CD8 population came from CD45RO-negative cells selected for CCR7, without terminally differentiated effector memory CD45RA+ cells. V shed 4 bases, J shed 3 bases, and the junction held 6 bases outside the gene matches. Germline loops: CDR1 SGHTA, CDR2 FQGNSA. This CDR3 has 15 residues.

The sample consisted of naive CD8+ T cells sorted from blood. The chain employs TRBV7-2 and TRBJ2-1; 7 nucleotides agree with TRBD2. This clonotype was obtained from a man aged 18 to 30 in good health. CDR3 DNA: TGTGCCAGCAGCTCGCTAGCGGTCAGCTACAATGAGCAGTTCTTC. Protein product: CASSSLAVSYNEQFF. The entire variable domain, with the rest obtained from reference TRBV7-2 and TRBJ2-1, is as follows: GAGVSQSPSNKVTEKGKDVELRCDPISGHTALYWYRQSLGQGLEFLIYFQGNSAPDKSGLPSDRFSAERTGGSVSTLTIQRTQQEDSAVYLCASSSLAVSYNEQFFGPGTRLTVL.